Listed here is a single TCR beta chain. CDR1 SGHRS and CDR2 YFSETQ come from the germline V gene. The CDR3 is 14 residues long. The ends were cut back, 7 bases at V and 4 bases at J, with 17 bases in the middle. In the naive CD8 group, cells lacked CD45RO and were positively selected for CCR7, so terminally differentiated effector memory CD45RA+ cells were left out. Sequencing used immunoSEQ multiplex PCR; TCRdb keeps in-frame clones, though not all of them. The data contain over 2,000,000 clones, around 93% of them singletons. These data originate in a study of shared clonotypes between healthy human individuals.

The chain uses TRBV5-1 and TRBJ1-1; D call uncertain. The sample consisted of naive CD8+ T cells from PBMCs. The TCR originated in a man aged 18-30 years in good health. Some clones in this sample may be carry-over from other donors' samples. This CDR3 is CASSTTNPSTEAFF. CDR3 bases: TGCGCCAGCTCAACGACCAACCCGAGCACTGAAGCTTTCTTT.